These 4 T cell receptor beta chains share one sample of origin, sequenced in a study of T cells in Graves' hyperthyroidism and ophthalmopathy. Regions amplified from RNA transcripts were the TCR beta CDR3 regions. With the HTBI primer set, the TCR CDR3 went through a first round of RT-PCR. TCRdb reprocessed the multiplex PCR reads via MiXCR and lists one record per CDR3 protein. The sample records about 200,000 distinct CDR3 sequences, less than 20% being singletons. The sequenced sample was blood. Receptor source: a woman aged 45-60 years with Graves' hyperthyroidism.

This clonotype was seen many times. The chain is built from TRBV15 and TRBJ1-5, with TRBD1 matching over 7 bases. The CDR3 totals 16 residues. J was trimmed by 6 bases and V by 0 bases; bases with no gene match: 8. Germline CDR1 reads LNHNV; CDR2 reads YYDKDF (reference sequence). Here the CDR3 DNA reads TGTGCCACCAGCAGAGATATCGGCAGGGGGACTCAGCCCCAGCATTTT. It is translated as CATSRDIGRGTQPQHF.

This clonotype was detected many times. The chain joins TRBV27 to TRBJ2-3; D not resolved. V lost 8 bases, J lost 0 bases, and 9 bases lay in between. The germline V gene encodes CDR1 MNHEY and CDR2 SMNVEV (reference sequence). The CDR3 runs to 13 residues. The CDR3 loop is CASVGASTDTQYF. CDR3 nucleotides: TGTGCCAGCGTAGGAGCTAGCACAGATACGCAGTATTTT.

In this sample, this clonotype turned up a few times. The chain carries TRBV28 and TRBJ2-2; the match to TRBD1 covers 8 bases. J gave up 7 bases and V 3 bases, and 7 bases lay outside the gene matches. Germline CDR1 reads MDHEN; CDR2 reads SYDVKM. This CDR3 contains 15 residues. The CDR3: CASSFGQGAVGELFF. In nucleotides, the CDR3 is TGTGCCAGCAGTTTCGGTCAGGGGGCGGTCGGGGAGCTGTTTTTT. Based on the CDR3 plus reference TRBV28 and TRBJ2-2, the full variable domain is DVKVTQSSRYLVKRTGEKVFLECVQDMDHENMFWYRQDPGLGLRLIYFSYDVKMKEKGDIPEGYSVSREKKERFSLILESASTNQTSMYLCASSFGQGAVGELFFGEGSRLTVL.

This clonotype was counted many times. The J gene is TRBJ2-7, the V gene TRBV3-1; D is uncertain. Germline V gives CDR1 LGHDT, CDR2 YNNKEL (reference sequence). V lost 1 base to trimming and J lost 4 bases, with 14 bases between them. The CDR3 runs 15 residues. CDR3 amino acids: CASSQAHQPQYEQYF. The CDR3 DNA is TGTGCCAGCAGCCAAGCACACCAACCACAGTACGAGCAGTACTTC.